The 10 T cell receptor beta chains below all came from one sample that was sequenced in a study of blood T cell repertoires in COVID-19. Generated by immunoSEQ multiplex PCR, the TCRdb table keeps only in-frame clones and is missing some. The sample includes roughly 220,000 clones, 82% of them seen just once. Sequenced input: peripheral blood. The origin of the receptors is an elderly woman with COVID-19, enrolled during active disease.

For the CDR3, the DNA is TGTGCCTGGAGACCGGGATTCCGCGGGACTAGCGGGAGGGCCACCAAAAACATTCAGTACTTC. This sequence encodes CAWRPGFRGTSGRATKNIQYF. The chain joins TRBV30 to TRBJ2-4, with 16 nucleotides matching TRBD2. V was pared by 3 bases and J by 2 bases, with 16 bases of the junction left unmatched. The CDR3 is 21 amino acids. The V gene's germline CDR1 is GTSNPN and CDR2 SVGIG (reference sequence).

This sequence joins TRBV6-6 and TRBJ1-1; TRBD1 matches at 7 bases. Germline values: CDR1 MNHNY, CDR2 SVGAGI (reference sequence). CDR3 size: 14 residues. The V and J ends lost 6 bases and 1 base, in that order; junction bases with no gene match: 5. In nucleotides, the CDR3 is TGTGCCAGCAGGCTCCGGGACAGGAACACTGAAGCTTTCTTT. This encodes CASRLRDRNTEAFF.

The chain couples TRBV5-1 to TRBJ1-1; D call uncertain. V was cut by 4 bases and J by 6 bases, with 13 bases left in between. This CDR3 is built from 13 residues. Germline CDR1 reads SGHRS; CDR2 reads YFSETQ. CDR3: CASSPRVDSEAFF. Written as DNA, the CDR3 is TGCGCCAGCAGCCCCCGGGTTGACTCTGAAGCTTTCTTT.

The sample holds a few counts of this clone. The gene calls are TRBV13 and TRBJ1-2; D possibly corresponds to TRBD1 (6 bases). Trimming stripped 7 bases from V and 1 base from J, with 22 bases between. CDR3 length: 17 residues. In germline, CDR1 is PRHDT, CDR2 FYEKMQ (reference sequence). CDR3 protein: CASKAQGAAKRNYGYTF. In nucleotides, the CDR3 is TGTGCCAGCAAAGCACAGGGTGCGGCCAAACGTAACTATGGCTACACCTTC.

This clone was counted a few times. The chain has TRBV10-3 and TRBJ1-5; D may be TRBD1 (5 bases). Trimming cost V 8 bases and J 4 bases, with 9 bases left between them. The CDR3 has 12 residues. CDR1 and CDR2 (germline): ENHRY, SYGVKD. The CDR3 nucleotides are TGTGCCATCGGGGGGACTAATCAGCCCCAGCATTTT. It yields the protein CAIGGTNQPQHF.

CDR3 residues: CASSTRQGALNTEAFF. CDR3 in DNA: TGTGCCAGTAGTACTCGACAGGGGGCTTTGAACACTGAAGCTTTCTTT. The chain joins TRBV19 to TRBJ1-1, with TRBD1 matching 10 bases. With 4 bases clipped from V and 0 bases from J, the junction kept 5 bases outside the gene matches. This CDR3 comprises 16 residues. Germline V gene sequence: CDR1 LNHDA, CDR2 SQIVND (reference sequence).

The chain recombines TRBV30 with TRBJ1-2; a weak D match, TRBD1 (6 bases). Germline CDR1 GTSNPN, CDR2 SVGIG (reference sequence). The CDR3 extends over 13 amino acids. Trimming stripped 7 bases from V and 5 bases from J, with 17 bases between. CDR3 in amino acids: CAYRQEKVYGYTF. CDR3 DNA sequence: TGTGCCTACCGACAGGAAAAGGTTTATGGCTACACCTTC.

This chain links TRBV4-3 with TRBJ2-3, with 13 nucleotides matching TRBD2. Unmatched junction bases numbered 12, after V lost 1 base and J lost 2 bases. CDR3 length: 20 residues. Germline CDR1 reads LGHNA; CDR2 reads YSLEER. Here the CDR3 reads CASSQASPRGLAGSTDTQYF. CDR3 in DNA: TGCGCCAGCAGCCAAGCCTCTCCCAGGGGACTAGCGGGATCCACAGATACGCAGTATTTT.

J is TRBJ1-3 and V is TRBV30, with D maybe TRBD1 (6 bases). V lost 3 bases and J lost 8, with 14 bases in between. CDR1 GTSNPN and CDR2 SVGIG come from the germline V gene (reference sequence). The CDR3 spans 13 residues. The CDR3 DNA reads TGTGCCTGGAGCCTCGGACAGCTCCACACCATATATTTT. Amino acid sequence: CAWSLGQLHTIYF.

The rearrangement uses TRBV30 and TRBJ2-7; TRBD1 might be the D (7 bases). The CDR3 is 14 amino acids. With 2 bases removed from V and 3 bases from J, the gap between germline ends came to 14 bases. The germline V gene has CDR1 GTSNPN and CDR2 SVGIG (reference sequence). This CDR3 reads CAWSHGTAGYEQYF. The CDR3 DNA sequence: TGTGCCTGGAGTCATGGGACAGCGGGCTACGAGCAGTACTTC.